One and the same sample provided the 23 T cell receptor beta chains below, sequenced in a study of blood T cell repertoires in COVID-19. The assay was immunoSEQ multiplex PCR, and TCRdb's table has in-frame clones only and misses some. In the table there are about 140,000 clones, roughly 89% of which are singletons. Sequencing was performed on peripheral blood. All receptors derive from a woman aged 40 to 50 with acute or convalescent COVID-19.

This chain links TRBV7-9 with TRBJ1-6; no firm D call. Germline V gene sequence: CDR1 SEHNR, CDR2 FQNEAQ (reference sequence). The ends were cut back, 0 bases at V and 0 bases at J, with 12 bases in the middle. This CDR3 region has 18 residues. Here the CDR3 DNA reads TGTGCCAGCAGCTTAGCGTTGGCTCCCAGCTCCTATAATTCACCCCTCCACTTT. It encodes CASSLALAPSSYNSPLHF.

The chain uses TRBV18 and TRBJ2-5, with unresolved D. The CDR3 sequence is 14 residues long. The V end lost 4 bases, the J end lost 4 bases, and 13 bases lay between the germline ends. CDR1 is KGHSH, CDR2 LQKENI, per germline. The DNA for the CDR3 is TGTGCCAGCTCACGACCCACAGCCCCAGAGACCCAGTACTTC. Translation gives CASSRPTAPETQYF.

In its sample, this clone was seen once. The chain recombines TRBV19 with TRBJ2-1; TRBD2 agrees at 14 bases. Germline-derived CDR1 and CDR2 are LNHDA and SQIVND (reference sequence). V shed 10 bases and J 9 bases; nucleotides not matched to a gene: 8. This CDR3 has 14 amino acids. The CDR3 nucleotides are TGTGCCACCTGGGGACTAGCGGGAGACGGTGAGCAGTTCTTC. Protein sequence: CATWGLAGDGEQFF. Combining the CDR3 with reference TRBV19 and TRBJ2-1 gives the whole variable domain DGGITQSPKYLFRKEGQNVTLSCEQNLNHDAMYWYRQDPGQGLRLIYYSQIVNDFQKGDIAEGYSVSREKKESFPLTVTSAQKNPTAFYLCATWGLAGDGEQFFGPGTRLTVL.

This clone has more than one count but fewer than ten. Within the sample, other DNA sequences also encode this same CDR3. The chain joins TRBV7-9 to TRBJ1-2; maybe TRBD1 (5 bases). Germline CDR1 SEHNR, CDR2 FQNEAQ (reference sequence). The CDR3 consists of 13 residues. V lost 0 bases to trimming and J lost 8 bases, with 10 bases between them. CDR3 nucleotide sequence: TGTGCCAGCAGCTTAGCCAGGGAGGGAGGCTACACCTTC. It yields the protein CASSLAREGGYTF.

In its sample, this clone was seen once. This chain connects TRBV5-1 to TRBJ2-1; TRBD2 aligns across 10 bases. Germline CDR1 and CDR2: SGHRS and YFSETQ. The CDR3 loop spans 14 amino acids. J lost 10 bases, V lost 1 base, and 5 bases had no gene match. The CDR3 DNA is TGCGCCAGCAGCTTGACTAGCGGGGAACGGGAGCAGTTCTTC. Translating it yields CASSLTSGEREQFF.

V is TRBV2 and J is TRBJ1-1, with D perhaps matching TRBD1 (6 bases). The length of the CDR3 is 13 residues. The V gene lost 11 bases and the J gene lost 4 bases, with 17 bases spanning the gap. The germline V gene has CDR1 SNHLY and CDR2 FYNNEI. CDR3 nucleotides: TGTGCCGGACCCAGGGAGGGGGGCACTGAAGCTTTCTTT. This translates into CAGPREGGTEAFF.

This chain joins TRBV6-2 or TRBV6-3 and TRBJ2-1; the D is unclear. Germline CDR1 MNHEY, CDR2 SVGEGT. Trimming left V 6 bases short and J 9 bases short, with 18 bases between. This CDR3 region has 14 residues. CDR3 sequence reads: CASSPRWSPGEQFF. CDR3 sequence (DNA): TGTGCCAGCAGCCCTCGGTGGTCCCCGGGTGAGCAGTTCTTC.

In its sample, this clone was seen once. The chain joins TRBV12-3 or TRBV12-4 to TRBJ1-1, with no clear D. The CDR3 length is 12 residues. Deletions cut 2 bases from V and 11 bases from J, with 12 bases between. The CDR3 DNA reads TGTGCCAGCAGTTTAAACGGCGTCGGGGCTTTCTTT. Translation gives CASSLNGVGAFF.

The chain carries TRBV4-2 and TRBJ1-5; 7 bases map to TRBD1. Losses at the gene ends were 0 bases for V and 6 bases for J; bases not matched to a gene: 8. Germline lookup yields CDR1 LGHNA and CDR2 YNFKEQ. CDR3 length equals 16 residues. The CDR3 coding sequence is TGTGCCAGCAGCCAAGATTCTGGGACAGAAAGTCAGCCCCAGCATTTT. It codes for CASSQDSGTESQPQHF.

This rearrangement joins TRBV2 to TRBJ2-7, with D unclear. V dropped 3 bases and J dropped 10 bases, with 10 bases sitting between them. The CDR3 spans 11 residues. Germline lookup yields CDR1 SNHLY and CDR2 FYNNEI. Here the CDR3 reads CASSDEAIQYF. CDR3 bases: TGTGCCAGCAGTGACGAGGCGATTCAGTACTTC.

The genes are TRBV6-5 and TRBJ1-3; D unclear. CDR1 is MNHEY and CDR2 is SVGAGI in the germline V gene. The CDR3 spans 13 residues. V lost 6 bases to trimming and J lost 0 bases, with 6 bases between them. The CDR3 is CASSRFSGNTIYF. CDR3 nucleotides: TGTGCCAGCAGCCGGTTCTCTGGAAACACCATATATTTT.

Concerning this clone itself: The junction shows a germline mismatch at one end, possibly a read error. Other DNA sequences of this sample code for an identical CDR3. J is TRBJ2-7 and V is TRBV7-2; D unresolved. Looked up from germline, CDR1 is SGHTA and CDR2 is FQGNSA. This CDR3 is 16 amino acids long. CDR3 sequence (DNA): TGTGCCAGCAGCCCCAGGAATTCGATCATCTCCTATGAGCAGTACTTC. Its translation is CASSPRNSIISYEQYF.

The genes are TRBV5-6 and TRBJ1-4; 7 positions match TRBD1. The junction had 6 bases not matched to a gene; V was cut back by 4 bases and J by 6 bases. This CDR3 is 14 amino acids long. Germline V gene data show CDR1 as SGHDT and CDR2 as YYEEEE. The CDR3 loop is CASSAGTVDEKLFF. The CDR3 DNA sequence: TGTGCCAGCAGCGCCGGGACAGTAGATGAAAAACTGTTTTTT. The full variable domain, its missing parts supplied by reference TRBV5-6 and TRBJ1-4, is DAGVTQSPTHLIKTRGQQVTLRCSPKSGHDTVSWYQQALGQGPQFIFQYYEEEERQRGNFPDRFSGHQFPNYSSELNVNALLLGDSALYLCASSAGTVDEKLFFGSGTQLSVL.

J is TRBJ1-2 and V is TRBV7-2; 7 bases agree with TRBD1. Germline V gene lookup returns CDR1 SGHTA and CDR2 FQGNSA. The CDR3 is 12 amino acids. After removal of 6 bases from V and 5 bases from J, the junction contained 3 bases not matched to a gene. CDR3 loop: CASSRQGYGYTF. In DNA, the CDR3 is TGTGCCAGCAGTCGACAGGGATATGGCTACACCTTC.

This chain links TRBV4-3 with TRBJ2-7; D may be TRBD2 (6 bases). The V gene lost 0 bases and the J gene lost 6 bases, with 18 bases spanning the gap. Germline values: CDR1 LGHNA, CDR2 YSLEER. The CDR3 length is 16 residues. The CDR3 spells CASSQDGTQRASEQYF. The DNA of the CDR3 is TGCGCCAGCAGCCAAGACGGGACCCAGCGGGCGTCCGAGCAGTACTTC.

This clone is classed as medium-sized (0.01 to 0.1%). The chain couples TRBV28 to TRBJ2-7, with 8 bases fitting TRBD2. CDR3 length: 14 residues. Trimming at V came to 2 bases and at J to 3 bases, leaving 3 bases not matched to a gene. Germline CDR1 reads MDHEN; CDR2 reads SYDVKM. CDR3: CASSLVAGLYEQYF. The CDR3 DNA is TGTGCCAGCAGTTTAGTAGCGGGGCTCTACGAGCAGTACTTC.

This chain joins TRBV3-1 (or the pseudogene TRBV3-2) and TRBJ2-7; 8 bases agree with TRBD2. CDR3 size: 15 residues. The J segment lost 6 bases and the V segment lost 5 bases, leaving 12 bases of the junction unmatched. Germline CDR1 is LGHDT and CDR2 is YNNKEL (reference sequence). The CDR3 DNA reads as TGTGCCAGCAGCGGCTCGGGACTAGACGGGTCCGAGCAGTACTTC. Its translation is CASSGSGLDGSEQYF.

This chain joins TRBV7-8 and TRBJ1-5, with unresolved D. The CDR3 length is 14 residues. The germline V gene encodes CDR1 SGHVS and CDR2 FQNEAQ. Trimming took 4 bases from V and 2 from J, leaving 9 bases between them. This chain's CDR3 is CASSSVGGNQPQHF. Written as DNA, the CDR3 is TGTGCCAGCAGCTCGGTCGGGGGCAATCAGCCCCAGCATTTT.

CDR3 loop: CASSLPGLAGVYEQYF. CDR3 in DNA: TGTGCCAGCAGCTTACCTGGACTAGCGGGGGTCTACGAGCAGTACTTC. The genes are TRBV5-4 and TRBJ2-7, with 13 bases fitting TRBD2. The CDR3 consists of 16 residues. The J segment lost 3 bases and the V segment lost 2 bases, leaving 5 bases of the junction unmatched. Germline CDR1 is SGHNT and CDR2 is YYREEE (reference sequence).

The CDR3 DNA is TGTGCCAGCAGTGAATTCAGGGGGCAAACAGATACGCAGTATTTT. It translates to CASSEFRGQTDTQYF. The V and J genes are TRBV2 and TRBJ2-3; 8 positions agree with TRBD1. The V segment lost 2 bases and the J segment 3 bases; nucleotides outside the gene matches: 4. The CDR3 loop spans 15 amino acids. Germline V lookup: CDR1 SNHLY, CDR2 FYNNEI.

The chain has TRBV3-1 (or the pseudogene TRBV3-2) and TRBJ1-2; D possibly corresponds to TRBD1 (5 bases). The germline CDR1 and CDR2 sequences are LGHDT and YNNKEL (reference sequence). V shed 4 bases and J shed 2 bases, with 14 bases lying between them. This CDR3 region has 15 residues. The DNA of the CDR3 is TGTGCCAGCAGCCCTCGAGAAGGACACAACTATGGCTACACCTTC. Translation: CASSPREGHNYGYTF.

The chain joins TRBV7-9 to TRBJ1-6, with a possible D match to TRBD1 (6 bases). This CDR3 region has 18 residues. The ends were cut back, 5 bases at V and 0 bases at J, with 17 bases in the middle. The germline V gene encodes CDR1 SEHNR and CDR2 FQNEAQ (reference sequence). The CDR3 nucleotides are TGTGCCAGCAGCCCGCCTGCAGGGGAGAGCTCCTATAATTCACCCCTCCACTTT. This gives the protein CASSPPAGESSYNSPLHF.

V is TRBV2 and J is TRBJ2-1, with 8 bases matching TRBD2. The CDR3 extends over 17 amino acids. The V segment lost 3 bases and the J segment 0 bases; nucleotides outside the gene matches: 7. The germline V gene has CDR1 SNHLY and CDR2 FYNNEI. CDR3 coding DNA: TGTGCCAGCAGTGACCAGCGGGGGAGGAGCTCCTACAATGAGCAGTTCTTC. It codes for CASSDQRGRSSYNEQFF.